Below are 17 T cell receptor beta chains sequenced from a single sample in a study of blood T cell repertoires in COVID-19 (dated by TCRdb to the early 2020s). Libraries came from the immunoSEQ multiplex PCR assay. Sourced from immuneACCESS, this table was stored by TCRdb with only in-frame sequences that have V and J called. A share of the clones is absent; for the studies checked, an unresolved V gene accounts for under half, and the remainder has no known explanation. Present in this sample are 300,000 to 350,000 clones, more than 70% of which were seen just once. Around 1.6% of the sample lies in the top ten. Sequencing was performed on peripheral blood. The receptors come from a woman aged 30 to 39 with COVID-19, enrolled during active disease.

The chain is built from TRBV2 and TRBJ2-2, with D possibly TRBD1 on 5 matching bases. The CDR3 runs to 15 residues. Germline lookup yields CDR1 SNHLY and CDR2 FYNNEI. Trimming cost V 6 bases and J 5 bases, with 16 bases left between them. CDR3 nucleotides: TGTGCCAGCAGGTATCGTTCAGGGTGGACCGGGGAGCTGTTTTTT. Protein product: CASRYRSGWTGELFF. The full variable domain, completed using reference TRBV2 and TRBJ2-2, is EPEVTQTPSHQVTQMGQEVILRCVPISNHLYFYWYRQILGQKVEFLVSFYNNEISEKSEIFDDQFSVERPDGSNFTLKIRSTKLEDSAMYFCASRYRSGWTGELFFGEGSRLTVL.

This rearrangement joins TRBV24-1 to TRBJ1-5; tentatively, D is TRBD1 (5 bases). The CDR3 is made up of 14 amino acids. The germline V gene has CDR1 KGHDR and CDR2 SFDVKD. V lost 9 bases to trimming and J lost 6 bases, with 17 bases between them. CDR3 coding DNA: TGTGCCACCGCCCCAGGAGGGGTGCCTCAGCCCCAGCATTTT. Encoded protein: CATAPGGVPQPQHF.

The table lists this clone with a few counts. The chain combines TRBV5-1 with TRBJ2-2; 7 bases are a match to TRBD1. CDR1 is SGHRS, CDR2 YFSETQ, per germline. The CDR3 has 14 residues. The V segment lost 4 bases and the J segment 2 bases; nucleotides outside the gene matches: 2. Written as DNA, the CDR3 is TGCGCCAGCAGCCGACAGGGTAACACCGGGGAGCTGTTTTTT. Translated: CASSRQGNTGELFF.

The chain uses TRBV19 and TRBJ2-1, with 11 bases that match TRBD1. The CDR3 spans 18 residues. With 5 bases clipped from V and 0 bases from J, the junction kept 9 bases outside the gene matches. The germline CDR1 and CDR2 sequences are LNHDA and SQIVND (reference sequence). CDR3 sequence reads: CASSRRGQGVGSYNEQFF. The CDR3 DNA follows: TGTGCCAGTAGTCGGCGGGGACAGGGGGTGGGCTCCTACAATGAGCAGTTCTTC.

This rearrangement joins TRBV7-9 to TRBJ2-3; 7 positions agree with TRBD2. In germline, CDR1 is SEHNR, CDR2 FQNEAQ (reference sequence). J lost 1 base, V lost 5 bases, and 6 bases had no gene match. CDR3 length: 15 amino acids. The CDR3 here is CASSQRRGGTDTQYF. The CDR3 nucleotides read TGTGCCAGCAGCCAACGACGGGGGGGCACAGATACGCAGTATTTT.

The J gene is TRBJ2-1, the V gene TRBV18; tentative D call: TRBD2 (6 bases). Per the germline V gene, CDR1 is KGHSH and CDR2 is LQKENI. This CDR3 has 14 residues. With 2 bases removed from V and 4 bases from J, the gap between germline ends came to 9 bases. The CDR3 nucleotides are TGTGCCAGCTCACCAGTAGCGGAGTACAATGAGCAGTTCTTC. Its protein is CASSPVAEYNEQFF.

The V and J genes are TRBV9 and TRBJ1-4; D call uncertain. CDR1 SGDLS and CDR2 YYNGEE come from the germline V gene. V was cut by 4 bases and J by 6 bases, with 16 bases left in between. There are 15 residues in the CDR3. In DNA form, the CDR3 reads TGTGCCAGCAGCATATCTATTGGTTTGGATGAAAAACTGTTTTTT. It translates to CASSISIGLDEKLFF.

The chain couples TRBV7-2 to TRBJ1-2; the D gene is possibly TRBD1 (6 bases). The CDR3 has 14 amino acids. V was cut by 5 bases and J by 7 bases, with 17 bases left in between. CDR1 is SGHTA and CDR2 is FQGNSA in the germline V gene. For the CDR3, the DNA is TGTGCCAGCAGCGGCTACAGGGACACAACTGGCTACACCTTC. It translates to CASSGYRDTTGYTF.

V is TRBV6-5 and J is TRBJ2-6, with 7 bases matching TRBD1. The V gene end was trimmed by 0 bases and the J gene end by 11 bases; junction bases not matched to a gene: 10. The CDR3 is 16 amino acids. The germline CDR1 and CDR2 sequences are MNHEY and SVGAGI. The CDR3, as DNA: TGTGCCAGCAGTTACTCGATGGCAGGGGGTCTTCACGTCCTGACTTTC. Residues: CASSYSMAGGLHVLTF.

The chain links TRBV27 to TRBJ1-1; 8 positions match TRBD1. CDR3 length equals 13 residues. In germline, CDR1 is MNHEY, CDR2 SMNVEV (reference sequence). Germline trimming cut 6 bases from V and 1 base from J; bases unmatched to any gene: 1. CDR3 residues: CASRDRANTEAFF. In DNA form, the CDR3 reads TGTGCCAGCAGGGACAGGGCGAACACTGAAGCTTTCTTT.

This clone has a single count. This sequence joins TRBV28 and TRBJ1-3; no clear D. This CDR3 is built from 14 residues. From germline, CDR1 is MDHEN and CDR2 SYDVKM. V lost 2 bases, J lost 1 base, and 6 bases lay in between. CDR3 protein: CASSLRRSGNTIYF. CDR3 DNA: TGTGCCAGCAGTTTAAGGAGGTCTGGAAACACCATATATTTT.

This chain connects TRBV9 to TRBJ2-7; 9 bases align to TRBD1. The junction had 5 bases not matched to a gene; V was cut back by 4 bases and J by 3 bases. This CDR3 has 14 amino acids. Germline lookup yields CDR1 SGDLS and CDR2 YYNGEE. Here the CDR3 DNA reads TGTGCCAGCAGCCCCGGGACAGGGCACTACGAGCAGTACGTC. This gives the protein CASSPGTGHYEQYV.

The chain is built from TRBV15 and TRBJ1-5; weak D call: TRBD1 (6 bases). The CDR3 has 14 amino acids. Germline loops: CDR1 LNHNV, CDR2 YYDKDF (reference sequence). Deletions cut 4 bases from V and 4 bases from J, with 11 bases between. CDR3 amino acids: CATSTKQGNQPQHF. In DNA form, the CDR3 reads TGTGCCACCAGCACCAAACAGGGAAATCAGCCCCAGCATTTT.

The rearrangement joins TRBV5-5 to TRBJ1-2; D may be TRBD1 (6 bases). Per the germline V gene, CDR1 is SGHKS and CDR2 is YYEKEE (reference sequence). Between the trimmed V and J ends, which lost 6 bases and 6 bases, there was a span of 15 bases. This CDR3 is 13 amino acids long. The CDR3 region is CASTLGQLDGYTF. CDR3 DNA: TGTGCCAGCACCTTAGGACAGCTTGATGGCTACACCTTC.

This clone was found once. V gene TRBV6-5 combines with J gene TRBJ2-7; 7 bases align to TRBD2. Trimming removed 6 bases from V and 5 bases from J; junction bases left unmatched: 7. Per germline, CDR1 MNHEY and CDR2 SVGAGI. This CDR3 has 13 residues. CDR3: CASRLAGGHEQYF. CDR3 bases: TGTGCCAGCAGATTAGCGGGCGGCCACGAGCAGTACTTC.

The CDR3 spells CASSKAGVTVGYTF. The CDR3 nucleotides read TGTGCCAGCAGTAAGGCAGGGGTTACGGTTGGCTACACCTTC. The chain combines TRBV27 with TRBJ1-2, with a tentative D call TRBD1 (6 bases). Germline assignment: CDR1 MNHEY and CDR2 SMNVEV (reference sequence). The CDR3 is made up of 14 amino acids. V gave up 5 bases and J gave up 7 bases, with 17 bases separating them.

The rearrangement uses TRBV6-5 and TRBJ2-5, with D unclear. The CDR3 consists of 14 residues. Between the trimmed V and J ends, which lost 0 bases and 4 bases, there was a span of 9 bases. Looked up from germline, CDR1 is MNHEY and CDR2 is SVGAGI. The CDR3 DNA is TGTGCCAGCAGTTACTCGTCAGGCACAGAGACCCAGTACTTC. Translation gives CASSYSSGTETQYF.